Listed below are T cell receptor beta chains from one sample, sequenced in a study of T cells in Graves' hyperthyroidism and ophthalmopathy. Each CDR3 protein is one row after TCRdb ran MiXCR on the multiplex PCR reads. The sample includes around 300,000 distinct CDR3 sequences, 13% of them seen just once. The sample consisted of blood. These receptors originate from a woman younger than 45 with Graves' hyperthyroidism that later progressed to Graves' ophthalmopathy. Both conserved end residues are part of each CDR3. The D gene is left open where the match is weak. Some rows mark clone size as missing; the rest say once, few, many or name a class of expanded clone.

V gene: TRBV30; D gene: TRBD2; J gene: TRBJ2-3; clone size: many; CDR3 DNA: TGTGCCTGTGGGACTAAAAACACAGATACGCAGTATTTT; CDR3 protein: CACGTKNTDTQYF
V gene: TRBV9; D gene: TRBD2; J gene: TRBJ2-1; clone size: many; CDR3 DNA: TGTGCCAGCAGCCCCCGGACTAGCGGGATGAATGAGCAGTTCTTC; CDR3 protein: CASSPRTSGMNEQFF
V gene: TRBV7-3; D gene: .; J gene: TRBJ2-5; clone size: .; CDR3 DNA: TGTGCCAGCAGCCGAGGACCGATGCAGGAGACCCAGTACTTC; CDR3 protein: CASSRGPMQETQYF
V gene: TRBV20-1; D gene: TRBD2; J gene: TRBJ2-2; clone size: few; CDR3 DNA: TGCAGTGCTAGACTAGCGGGTCAGAGGTCCACCGGGGAGCTGTTTTTT; CDR3 protein: CSARLAGQRSTGELFF
V gene: TRBV20-1; D gene: TRBD1; J gene: TRBJ1-5; clone size: once; CDR3 DNA: TGCAGTGCTAGAGATGAGACAGGGGCAGAGCCCCAGCATTTT; CDR3 protein: CSARDETGAEPQHF
V gene: TRBV20-1; D gene: TRBD1; J gene: TRBJ1-2; clone size: .; CDR3 DNA: TGCAGTGCTGCGGGGACAGGGGGCTCCTATGGCTACACCTTC; CDR3 protein: CSAAGTGGSYGYTF
V gene: TRBV4-3; D gene: TRBD2; J gene: TRBJ2-3; clone size: few; CDR3 DNA: TGCGCCAGCAGCCAAGGGGGGGGTAGCGGGCGGATGGGGGATACGCAGTATTTT; CDR3 protein: CASSQGGGSGRMGDTQYF
V gene: TRBV20-1; D gene: TRBD2; J gene: TRBJ2-1; clone size: many; CDR3 DNA: TGCAGTGCTAGAGAGACTAGCGTTTTGGGTGAGCAGTTCTTC; CDR3 protein: CSARETSVLGEQFF
V gene: TRBV7-2; D gene: .; J gene: TRBJ2-5; clone size: many; CDR3 DNA: TGTGCCAGCAGCTTAGATCACAACAGCCGAAAGACCCAGTACTTC; CDR3 protein: CASSLDHNSRKTQYF
V gene: TRBV6-2/TRBV6-3; D gene: .; J gene: TRBJ1-4; clone size: many; CDR3 DNA: TGTGCCAGCAGTTACCTCCCTAGTTGGAAACTGTTTTTT; CDR3 protein: CASSYLPSWKLFF
V gene: TRBV6-6; D gene: .; J gene: TRBJ2-5; clone size: many; CDR3 DNA: TGTGCCAGCAGTTACCAGGGGAAGGAGACCCAGTACTTC; CDR3 protein: CASSYQGKETQYF
V gene: TRBV6-5; D gene: .; J gene: TRBJ1-5; clone size: many; CDR3 DNA: TGTGCCAGCAGTTACCGGTTGGCCCAGCCCCAGCATTTT; CDR3 protein: CASSYRLAQPQHF
V gene: TRBV2; D gene: .; J gene: TRBJ2-5; clone size: .; CDR3 DNA: TGTGCCAGCAGTGTTTTGGACCTAGAGACCCAGTACTTC; CDR3 protein: CASSVLDLETQYF
V gene: TRBV7-9; D gene: .; J gene: TRBJ2-1; clone size: few; CDR3 DNA: TGTGCCAGCAGCTGGGACCCCTACAATGAGCAGTTCTTC; CDR3 protein: CASSWDPYNEQFF
V gene: TRBV27; D gene: .; J gene: TRBJ2-1; clone size: many; CDR3 DNA: TGTGCCAGCAGGCGGGACGGAAGGTACAATGAGCAGTTCTTC; CDR3 protein: CASRRDGRYNEQFF
V gene: TRBV6-2/TRBV6-3; D gene: TRBD1; J gene: TRBJ1-1; clone size: many; CDR3 DNA: TGTGCCAGCAGCCCGACCGGGACAGGCCTGAACACTGAAGCTTTCTTT; CDR3 protein: CASSPTGTGLNTEAFF
V gene: TRBV20-1; D gene: .; J gene: TRBJ2-3; clone size: many; CDR3 DNA: TGCAGTGCTAGAGATCAGAGCGGTAGGGTAGATACGCAGTATTTT; CDR3 protein: CSARDQSGRVDTQYF
V gene: TRBV13; D gene: TRBD2; J gene: TRBJ2-1; clone size: many; CDR3 DNA: TGTGCCAGCAGCCATGGACTAGCGGGAGGGTCGGACACCTACAATGAGCAGTTCTTC; CDR3 protein: CASSHGLAGGSDTYNEQFF
V gene: TRBV9; D gene: .; J gene: TRBJ2-7; clone size: many; CDR3 DNA: TGTGCCAGCAGCGCCGTCCCCCACGAGCAGTACTTC; CDR3 protein: CASSAVPHEQYF
V gene: TRBV7-9; D gene: .; J gene: TRBJ2-5; clone size: many; CDR3 DNA: TGTGCCAGCAGCCCGGCGATAGGGAAGACTGAGGAGACCCAGTACTTC; CDR3 protein: CASSPAIGKTEETQYF
V gene: TRBV29-1; D gene: TRBD1; J gene: TRBJ2-5; clone size: many; CDR3 DNA: TGCAGCACAGGGGACAGGGTAGAGACCCAGTACTTC; CDR3 protein: CSTGDRVETQYF